This TCR beta chain came from a study of blood T cell repertoires in COVID-19. V was clipped by 7 bases and J by 6 bases, with 13 bases between them. The CDR3 spans 14 residues. The germline CDR1 and CDR2 sequences are SNHLY and FYNNEI. This clone was found a few times. TCRdb's table, derived via immunoSEQ multiplex PCR, lists solely in-frame clones and lacks some. The sample lists tens of thousands of clones; 90% to 95% were seen once. This receptor was identified in a human donor in a cohort sampled during active COVID-19. The V gene is TRBV2, the J gene TRBJ1-6; D not certain. The sequencing input was peripheral blood. CDR3 protein: CASNRFRGNSPLHF. The DNA of the CDR3 is TGTGCCAGCAATAGGTTCCGGGGTAATTCACCCCTCCACTTT.